This TCR beta chain is drawn from a study of STAT5B mutations in CD4+ large granular lymphocyte leukemia. This CDR3 has 12 amino acids. Germline values: CDR1 SEHNR, CDR2 FQNEAQ (reference sequence). Trimming took off 0 bases at V and 4 bases at J, with 1 base between the two ends. TCRdb's table, derived via immunoSEQ multiplex PCR, lists solely in-frame clones and lacks some. The repertoire holds roughly 30,000 clones, with just under 75% as singletons. Material: CD4+ T cells from blood buffy coats. This sequence was found in a human donor in good health. The chain uses TRBV7-9 and TRBJ2-1; D remains ambiguous. The CDR3 protein is CASSLAYNEQFF. CDR3 nucleotide sequence: TGTGCCAGCAGCTTAGCTTACAATGAGCAGTTCTTC.